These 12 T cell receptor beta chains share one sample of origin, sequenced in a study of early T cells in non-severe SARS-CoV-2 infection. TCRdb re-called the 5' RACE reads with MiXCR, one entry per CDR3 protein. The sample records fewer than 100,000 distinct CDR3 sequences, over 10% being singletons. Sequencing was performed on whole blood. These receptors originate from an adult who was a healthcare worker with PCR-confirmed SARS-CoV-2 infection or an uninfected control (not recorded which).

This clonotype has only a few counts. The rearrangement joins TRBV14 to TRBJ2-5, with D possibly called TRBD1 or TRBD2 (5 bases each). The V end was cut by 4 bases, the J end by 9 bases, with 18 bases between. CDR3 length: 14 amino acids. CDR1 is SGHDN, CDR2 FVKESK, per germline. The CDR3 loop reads CASSPPGPRTAQYF. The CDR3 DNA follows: TGTGCCAGCAGCCCGCCGGGACCCCGGACGGCCCAGTACTTC.

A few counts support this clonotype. DNA for the CDR3: TGTGCCACCAACCAAGGACGGACCCTGTATGGCTACACCTTC. Translating it yields CATNQGRTLYGYTF. V gene TRBV6-1 combines with J gene TRBJ1-2; no definite D call. Germline V gene lookup returns CDR1 MNHNS and CDR2 SASEGT. CDR3 size: 14 residues. V was clipped by 10 bases and J by 5 bases, with 20 bases between them.

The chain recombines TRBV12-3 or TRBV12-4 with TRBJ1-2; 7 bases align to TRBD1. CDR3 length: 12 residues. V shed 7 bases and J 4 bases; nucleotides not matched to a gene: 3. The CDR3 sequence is CASKTGVYGYTF. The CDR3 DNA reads TGTGCCAGCAAAACAGGGGTCTATGGCTACACCTTC.

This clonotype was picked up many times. The CDR3: CASSQWDTEAFF. DNA of the CDR3: TGTGCCAGCAGTCAATGGGACACTGAAGCTTTCTTT. V and J are TRBV7-2 and TRBJ1-1; D ambiguous. Germline loops: CDR1 SGHTA, CDR2 FQGNSA. The CDR3 has 12 amino acids. The V gene lost 6 bases and the J gene lost 3 bases, with 8 bases spanning the gap.

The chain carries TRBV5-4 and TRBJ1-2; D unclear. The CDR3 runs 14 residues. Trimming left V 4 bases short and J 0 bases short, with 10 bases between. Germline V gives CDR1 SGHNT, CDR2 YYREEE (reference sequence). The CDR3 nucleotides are TGTGCCAGCAGCCCCCCCCCTCCTAACTATGGCTACACCTTC. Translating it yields CASSPPPPNYGYTF.

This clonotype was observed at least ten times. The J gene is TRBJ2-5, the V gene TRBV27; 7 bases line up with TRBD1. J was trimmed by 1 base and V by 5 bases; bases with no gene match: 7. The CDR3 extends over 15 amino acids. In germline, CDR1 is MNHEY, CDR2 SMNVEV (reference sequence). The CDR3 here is CASSPRTGPQETQYF. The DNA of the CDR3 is TGTGCCAGCAGTCCGCGGACAGGTCCCCAAGAGACCCAGTACTTC.

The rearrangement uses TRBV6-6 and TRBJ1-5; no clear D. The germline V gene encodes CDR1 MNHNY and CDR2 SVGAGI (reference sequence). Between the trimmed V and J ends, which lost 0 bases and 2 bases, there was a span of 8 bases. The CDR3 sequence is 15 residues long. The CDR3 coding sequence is TGTGCCAGCAGTTACTCCGGAAGGGGCAATCAGCCCCAGCATTTT. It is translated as CASSYSGRGNQPQHF.

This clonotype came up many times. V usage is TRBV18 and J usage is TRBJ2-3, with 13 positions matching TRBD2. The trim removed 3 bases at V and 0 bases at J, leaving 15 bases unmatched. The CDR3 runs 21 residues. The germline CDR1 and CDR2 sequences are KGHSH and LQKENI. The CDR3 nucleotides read TGTGCCAGCTCACCCAGGATCAAACTAGCGGGGGGGCCTAAGAGCACAGATACGCAGTATTTT. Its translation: CASSPRIKLAGGPKSTDTQYF.

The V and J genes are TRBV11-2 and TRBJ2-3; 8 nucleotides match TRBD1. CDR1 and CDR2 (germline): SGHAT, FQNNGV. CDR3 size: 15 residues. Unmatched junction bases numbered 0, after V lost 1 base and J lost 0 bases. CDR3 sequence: CASSLGQGSTDTQYF. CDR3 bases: TGTGCCAGCAGCTTAGGACAGGGGAGCACAGATACGCAGTATTTT.

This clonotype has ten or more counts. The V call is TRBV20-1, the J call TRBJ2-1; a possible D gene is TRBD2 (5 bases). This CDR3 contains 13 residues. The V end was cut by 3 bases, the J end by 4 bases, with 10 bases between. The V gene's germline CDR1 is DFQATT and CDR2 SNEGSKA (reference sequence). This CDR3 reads CSASEGLYNEQFF. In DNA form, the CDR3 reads TGCAGTGCTAGCGAGGGTTTGTACAATGAGCAGTTCTTC.

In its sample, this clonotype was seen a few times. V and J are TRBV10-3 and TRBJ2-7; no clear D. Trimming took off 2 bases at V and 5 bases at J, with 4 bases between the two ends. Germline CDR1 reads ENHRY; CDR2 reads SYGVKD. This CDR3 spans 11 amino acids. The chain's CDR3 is CAISEVDEQYF. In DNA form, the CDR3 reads TGTGCCATCAGTGAGGTAGACGAGCAGTACTTC.

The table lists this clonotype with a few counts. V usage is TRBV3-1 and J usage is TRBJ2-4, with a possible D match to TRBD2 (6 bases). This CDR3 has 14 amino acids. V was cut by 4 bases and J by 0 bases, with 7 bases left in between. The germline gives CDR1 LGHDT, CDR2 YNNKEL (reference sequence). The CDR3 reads CASSPGGAKNIQYF. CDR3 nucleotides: TGTGCCAGCAGCCCCGGGGGAGCCAAAAACATTCAGTACTTC.